Detailed here is one T cell receptor beta chain. Antigen specificity is unknown. The sample comes from a study of cytomegalovirus exposure and HLA in healthy donors. Study as a whole: An analysis done earlier identified 120 million or so unique TCR beta sequences from 190 million or so T cells. Whole-study findings and limits: Analysis performed later showed TCR beta chains linked to HLA being more clonally expanded than equally common others. Only CMV serostatus was available as immune exposure information. In a later analysis, TCR beta V- and J-gene trimming showed a link to a missense DCLRE1C variant.

The V segment lost 2 bases and the J segment 1 base; nucleotides outside the gene matches: 2. The CDR3 contains 15 residues. Germline assignment: CDR1 MDHEN and CDR2 SYDVKM. This PCR relied on a set of 60 Vbeta primers and 13 Jbeta primers. The table came from immunoSEQ multiplex PCR; TCRdb's copy has only in-frame clones and leaves some out. The sample includes 95,000 to 100,000 clones, roughly 80% of them seen just once. The sequence was collected from a middle-aged man in good health and CMV-seronegative. The J gene is TRBJ2-7, the V gene TRBV28, with 10 bases fitting TRBD1. Sequencing was done on a sample of PBMCs. CDR3 residues: CASSLAGQGSYEQYF. The CDR3 coding sequence is TGTGCCAGCAGTTTAGCGGGACAGGGGTCCTACGAGCAGTACTTC.